This TCR beta chain was retrieved from a study of control samples from healthy donors and cancer patients. V lost 5 bases and J 3 bases, leaving 7 bases between the germline ends. Germline CDR1 is MNHEY and CDR2 is SVGEGT. The CDR3 is 12 residues long. The table came from immunoSEQ multiplex PCR; TCRdb's copy has only in-frame clones and leaves some out. The table records 100,000 to 150,000 clones, about 90% of them present only once. Sequencing was carried out using PBMCs. The chain joins TRBV6-2 or TRBV6-3 to TRBJ1-1; D unclear. The clonotype originates from a man in his fifties or sixties with head and neck cancer. The CDR3 sequence: CASSISDTEAFF. The CDR3, as DNA: TGTGCCAGCAGTATCTCGGACACTGAAGCTTTCTTT.